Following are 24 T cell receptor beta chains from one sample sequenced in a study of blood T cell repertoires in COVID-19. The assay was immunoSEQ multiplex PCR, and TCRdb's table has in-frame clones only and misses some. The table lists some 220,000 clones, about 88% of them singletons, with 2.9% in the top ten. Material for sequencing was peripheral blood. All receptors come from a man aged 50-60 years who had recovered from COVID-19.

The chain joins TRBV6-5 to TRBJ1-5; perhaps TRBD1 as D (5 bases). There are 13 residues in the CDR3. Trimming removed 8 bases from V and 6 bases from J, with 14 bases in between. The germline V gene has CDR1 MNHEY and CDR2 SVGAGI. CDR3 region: CASRGLAGQPQHF. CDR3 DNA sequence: TGTGCCAGCCGGGGACTGGCGGGTCAGCCCCAGCATTTT.

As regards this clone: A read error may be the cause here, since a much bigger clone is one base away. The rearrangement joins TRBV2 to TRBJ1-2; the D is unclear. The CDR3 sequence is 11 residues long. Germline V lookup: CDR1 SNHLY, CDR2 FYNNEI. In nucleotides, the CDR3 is TGTGCCGGCAGTGAAACGCAACGGTACACCTTC. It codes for CAGSETQRYTF.

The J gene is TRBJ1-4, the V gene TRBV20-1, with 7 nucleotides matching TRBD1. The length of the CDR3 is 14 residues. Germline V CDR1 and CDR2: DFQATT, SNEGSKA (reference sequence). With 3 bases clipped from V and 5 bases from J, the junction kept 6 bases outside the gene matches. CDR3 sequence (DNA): TGCAGTGCTAGTATGGGACAGCCCAATGAAAAACTGTTTTTT. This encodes CSASMGQPNEKLFF.

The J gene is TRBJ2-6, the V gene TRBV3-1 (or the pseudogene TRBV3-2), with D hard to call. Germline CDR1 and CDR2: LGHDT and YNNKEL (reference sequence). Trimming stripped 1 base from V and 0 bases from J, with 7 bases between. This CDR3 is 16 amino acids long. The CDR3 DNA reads TGTGCCAGCAGCCAAGTCCGGAGCTCTGGGGCCAACGTCCTGACTTTC. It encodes CASSQVRSSGANVLTF.

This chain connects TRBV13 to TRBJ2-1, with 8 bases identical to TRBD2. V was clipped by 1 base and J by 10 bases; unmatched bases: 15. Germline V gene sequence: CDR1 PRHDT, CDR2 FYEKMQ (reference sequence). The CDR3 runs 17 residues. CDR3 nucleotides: TGTGCCAGCAGCTTAGCGGGGGGCGGGAGGCCATCCAGAGAGCAGTTCTTC. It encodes CASSLAGGGRPSREQFF.

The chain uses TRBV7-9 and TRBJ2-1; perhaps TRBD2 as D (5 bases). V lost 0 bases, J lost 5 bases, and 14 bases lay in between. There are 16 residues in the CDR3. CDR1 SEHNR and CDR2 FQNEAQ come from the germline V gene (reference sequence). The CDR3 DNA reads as TGTGCCAGCAGCTTAGCGTATTATAGCGCAAACAATGAGCAGTTCTTC. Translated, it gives CASSLAYYSANNEQFF. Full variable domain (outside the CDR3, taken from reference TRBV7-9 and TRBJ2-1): DTGVSQNPRHKITKRGQNVTFRCDPISEHNRLYWYRQTLGQGPEFLTYFQNEAQLEKSRLLSDRFSAERPKGSFSTLEIQRTEQGDSAMYLCASSLAYYSANNEQFFGPGTRLTVL.

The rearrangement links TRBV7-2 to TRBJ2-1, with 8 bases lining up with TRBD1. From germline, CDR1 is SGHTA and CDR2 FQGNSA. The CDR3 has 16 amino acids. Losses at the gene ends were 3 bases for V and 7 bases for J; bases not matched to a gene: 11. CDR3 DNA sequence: TGTGCCAGCAGCTTGGCTACAGGACAGGGTCTAAATGAGCAGTTCTTC. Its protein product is CASSLATGQGLNEQFF.

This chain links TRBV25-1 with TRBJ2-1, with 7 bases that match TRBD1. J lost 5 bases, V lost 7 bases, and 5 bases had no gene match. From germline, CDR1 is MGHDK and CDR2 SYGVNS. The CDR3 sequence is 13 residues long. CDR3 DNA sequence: TGTGCCAGCACGAGGCAGGGGGACAATGAGCAGTTCTTC. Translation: CASTRQGDNEQFF.

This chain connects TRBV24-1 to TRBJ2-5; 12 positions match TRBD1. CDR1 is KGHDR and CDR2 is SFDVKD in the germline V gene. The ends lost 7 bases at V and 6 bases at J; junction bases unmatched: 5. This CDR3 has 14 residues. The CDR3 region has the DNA TGTGCCACCAGCGGGACAGGGGGCTTGCAGACCCAGTACTTC. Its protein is CATSGTGGLQTQYF.

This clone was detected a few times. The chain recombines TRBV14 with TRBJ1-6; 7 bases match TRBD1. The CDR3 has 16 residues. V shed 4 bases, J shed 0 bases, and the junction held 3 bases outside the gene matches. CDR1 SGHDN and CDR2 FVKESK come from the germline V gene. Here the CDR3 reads CASSPTGSSYNSPLHF. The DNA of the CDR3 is TGTGCCAGCAGCCCGACAGGGAGCTCCTATAATTCACCCCTCCACTTT.

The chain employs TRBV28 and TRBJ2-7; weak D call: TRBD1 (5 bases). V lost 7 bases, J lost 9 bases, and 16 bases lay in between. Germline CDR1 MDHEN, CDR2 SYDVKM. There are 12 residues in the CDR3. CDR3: CASNQGSQGQYF. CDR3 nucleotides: TGTGCCAGCAACCAGGGAAGTCAAGGGCAGTACTTC.

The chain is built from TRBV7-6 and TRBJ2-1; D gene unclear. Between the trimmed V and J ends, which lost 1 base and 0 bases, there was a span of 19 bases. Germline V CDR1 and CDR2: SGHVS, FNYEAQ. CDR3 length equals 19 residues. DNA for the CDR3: TGTGCCAGCAGCTTAGACCTCAGAGGCCGAGTTTCCTCCTACAATGAGCAGTTCTTC. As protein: CASSLDLRGRVSSYNEQFF.

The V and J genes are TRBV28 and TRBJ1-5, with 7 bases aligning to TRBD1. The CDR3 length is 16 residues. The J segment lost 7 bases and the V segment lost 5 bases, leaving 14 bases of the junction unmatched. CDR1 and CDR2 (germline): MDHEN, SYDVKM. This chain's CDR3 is CASSPRKRQGRQPQHF. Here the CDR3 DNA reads TGTGCCAGCAGTCCTCGCAAACGACAGGGCAGGCAGCCCCAGCATTTT.

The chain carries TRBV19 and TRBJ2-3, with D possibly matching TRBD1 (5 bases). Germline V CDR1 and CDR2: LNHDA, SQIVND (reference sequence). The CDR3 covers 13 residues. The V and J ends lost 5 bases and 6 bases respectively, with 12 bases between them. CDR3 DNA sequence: TGTGCCAGTAGTCTGAGACAGTCTGATACGCAGTATTTT. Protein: CASSLRQSDTQYF. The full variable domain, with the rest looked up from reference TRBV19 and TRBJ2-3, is DGGITQSPKYLFRKEGQNVTLSCEQNLNHDAMYWYRQDPGQGLRLIYYSQIVNDFQKGDIAEGYSVSREKKESFPLTVTSAQKNPTAFYLCASSLRQSDTQYFGPGTRLTVL.

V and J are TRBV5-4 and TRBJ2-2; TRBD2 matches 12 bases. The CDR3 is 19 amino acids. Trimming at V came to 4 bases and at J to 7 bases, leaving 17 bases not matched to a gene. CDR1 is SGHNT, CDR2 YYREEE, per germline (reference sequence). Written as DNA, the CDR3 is TGTGCCAGCAGCCCCAACCTCGGACTAGCGGGAATGGTTGGCGGGGAGCTGTTTTTT. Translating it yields CASSPNLGLAGMVGGELFF.

The CDR3 DNA sequence: TGCGCCAGCAGCTACGCTCGGGATCAGCCCCAGCATTTT. This encodes CASSYARDQPQHF. The V and J genes are TRBV5-1 and TRBJ1-5; D gene uncertain. The CDR3 runs to 13 residues. V lost 3 bases and J lost 5, with 9 bases in between. CDR1 is SGHRS and CDR2 is YFSETQ in the germline V gene. Drawing the rest from reference TRBV5-1 and TRBJ1-5, the complete variable domain is KAGVTQTPRYLIKTRGQQVTLSCSPISGHRSVSWYQQTPGQGLQFLFEYFSETQRNKGNFPGRFSGRQFSNSRSEMNVSTLELGDSALYLCASSYARDQPQHFGDGTRLSIL.

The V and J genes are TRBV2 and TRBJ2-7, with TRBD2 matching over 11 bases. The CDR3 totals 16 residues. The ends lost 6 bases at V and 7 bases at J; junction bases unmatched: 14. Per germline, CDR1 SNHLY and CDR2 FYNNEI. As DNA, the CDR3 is TGTGCCAGCAGAGCCGGGACTAGCGGCCCGAGGGGGGAGCAGTACTTC. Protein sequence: CASRAGTSGPRGEQYF.

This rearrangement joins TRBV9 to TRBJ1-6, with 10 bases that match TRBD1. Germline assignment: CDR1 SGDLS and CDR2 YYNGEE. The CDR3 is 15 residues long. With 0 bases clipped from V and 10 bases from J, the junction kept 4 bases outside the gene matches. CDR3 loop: CASSVGGTGDSPLHF. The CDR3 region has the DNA TGTGCCAGCAGCGTAGGGGGGACAGGGGACTCACCCCTCCACTTT.

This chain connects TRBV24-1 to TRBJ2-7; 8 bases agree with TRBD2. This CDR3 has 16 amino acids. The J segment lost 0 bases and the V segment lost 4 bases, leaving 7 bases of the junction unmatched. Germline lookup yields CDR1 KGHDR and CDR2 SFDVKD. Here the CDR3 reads CATSDLRTSSSYEQYF. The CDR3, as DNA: TGTGCCACCAGTGACCTCCGGACTAGCTCCTCCTACGAGCAGTACTTC.

CDR3 in amino acids: CAISESRVDTQYF. CDR3 coding DNA: TGTGCCATCAGTGAGTCGAGGGTAGATACGCAGTATTTT. V is TRBV10-3 and J is TRBJ2-3; TRBD2 might be the D (5 bases). Germline V gives CDR1 ENHRY, CDR2 SYGVKD. Trimming stripped 0 bases from V and 5 bases from J, with 6 bases between. The CDR3 loop spans 13 amino acids.

The CDR3 sequence: CARPPRTSLEGELFF. CDR3 DNA: TGTGCCAGACCCCCCCGGACTAGCCTCGAAGGGGAGCTGTTTTTT. The chain carries TRBV7-2 and TRBJ2-2; TRBD2 matches at 8 bases. V was clipped by 9 bases and J by 8 bases; unmatched bases: 14. The CDR3 length is 15 residues. Germline assignment: CDR1 SGHTA and CDR2 FQGNSA. The full variable domain, in which reference TRBV7-2 and TRBJ2-2 provide the parts outside the CDR3, is GAGVSQSPSNKVTEKGKDVELRCDPISGHTALYWYRQSLGQGLEFLIYFQGNSAPDKSGLPSDRFSAERTGGSVSTLTIQRTQQEDSAVYLCARPPRTSLEGELFFGEGSRLTVL.

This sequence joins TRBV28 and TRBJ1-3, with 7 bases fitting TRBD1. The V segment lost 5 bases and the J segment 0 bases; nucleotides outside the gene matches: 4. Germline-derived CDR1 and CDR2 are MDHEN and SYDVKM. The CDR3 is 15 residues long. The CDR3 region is CASSLRQGSGNTIYF. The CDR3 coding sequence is TGTGCCAGCAGTCTCAGACAGGGCTCTGGAAACACCATATATTTT. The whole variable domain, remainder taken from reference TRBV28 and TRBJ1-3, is DVKVTQSSRYLVKRTGEKVFLECVQDMDHENMFWYRQDPGLGLRLIYFSYDVKMKEKGDIPEGYSVSREKKERFSLILESASTNQTSMYLCASSLRQGSGNTIYFGEGSWLTVV.

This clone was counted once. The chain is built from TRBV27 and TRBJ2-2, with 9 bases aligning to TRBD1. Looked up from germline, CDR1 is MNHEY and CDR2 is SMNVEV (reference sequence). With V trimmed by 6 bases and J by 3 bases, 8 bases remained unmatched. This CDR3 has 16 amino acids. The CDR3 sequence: CASRLQGALDTGELFF. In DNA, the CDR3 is TGTGCCAGCAGATTACAGGGGGCACTAGACACCGGGGAGCTGTTTTTT.

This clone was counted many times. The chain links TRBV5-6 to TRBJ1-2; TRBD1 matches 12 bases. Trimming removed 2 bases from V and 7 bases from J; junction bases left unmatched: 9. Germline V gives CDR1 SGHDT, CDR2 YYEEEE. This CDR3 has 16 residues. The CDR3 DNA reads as TGTGCCAGCAGCTTAGCCGGGACAGGGGGCACCAGTGGCTACACCTTC. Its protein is CASSLAGTGGTSGYTF.